This TCR beta chain comes out of a study of blood T cell repertoires in COVID-19. Overall study context: From the United States, Italy and Spain came samples of acute and convalescent COVID-19. PBMCs, B-cell-depleted T cells, or T cells were the source of the cDNA or gDNA that made up the material.

As processed by the authors: Nucleated cell counts were estimated from reference gene primer amplification. Only in-frame clones appear in the TCRdb table, and some are missing; sequencing was by immunoSEQ multiplex PCR. The V and J calls and the clone size are those of that table, but D and trimming were determined from the DNA. The sample carries some 270,000 clones, 89% recorded once. The CDR3 is made up of 17 amino acids. Germline CDR1 is SGDLS and CDR2 is YYNGEE. V shed 4 bases, J shed 3 bases, and the junction held 11 bases outside the gene matches. This rearrangement joins TRBV9 to TRBJ2-7, with 12 bases fitting TRBD2. The clonotype originates from a woman in her forties who had recovered from COVID-19. The sample taken for sequencing was peripheral blood. Written as DNA, the CDR3 is TGTGCCAGCAGCCCCCAAACCGGACTAGCGGGGATCTACGAGCAGTACTTC. This sequence encodes CASSPQTGLAGIYEQYF.